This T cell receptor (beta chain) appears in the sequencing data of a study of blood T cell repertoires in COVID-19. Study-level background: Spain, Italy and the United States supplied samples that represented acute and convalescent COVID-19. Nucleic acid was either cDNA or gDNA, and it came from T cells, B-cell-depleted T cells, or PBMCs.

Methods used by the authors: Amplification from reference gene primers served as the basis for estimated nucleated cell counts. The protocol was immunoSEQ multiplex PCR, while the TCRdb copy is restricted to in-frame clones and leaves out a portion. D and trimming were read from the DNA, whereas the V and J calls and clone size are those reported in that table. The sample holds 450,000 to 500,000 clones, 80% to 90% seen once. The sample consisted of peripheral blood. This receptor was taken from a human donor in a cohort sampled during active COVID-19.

The chain's CDR3 is CASSLAWGSGSADTQYF. The CDR3 DNA is TGCGCCAGCAGCTTGGCCTGGGGTAGCGGGAGTGCAGATACGCAGTATTTT. The chain combines TRBV5-1 with TRBJ2-3; TRBD2 matches 9 bases. Germline V gene lookup returns CDR1 SGHRS and CDR2 YFSETQ. With V trimmed by 0 bases and J by 4 bases, 9 bases remained unmatched. The CDR3 loop spans 17 amino acids.